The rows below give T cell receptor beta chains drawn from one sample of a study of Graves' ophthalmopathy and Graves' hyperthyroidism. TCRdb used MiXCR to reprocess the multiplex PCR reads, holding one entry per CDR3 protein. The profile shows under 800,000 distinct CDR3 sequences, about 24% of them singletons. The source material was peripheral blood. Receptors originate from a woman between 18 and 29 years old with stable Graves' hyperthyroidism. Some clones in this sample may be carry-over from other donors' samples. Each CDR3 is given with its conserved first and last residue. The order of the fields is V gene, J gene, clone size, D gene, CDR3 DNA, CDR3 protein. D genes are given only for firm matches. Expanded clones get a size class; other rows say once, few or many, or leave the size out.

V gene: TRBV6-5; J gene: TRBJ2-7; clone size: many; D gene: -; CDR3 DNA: TGTGCCAGCAGTTACATTCGGTTAGGGGAGCAGTACTTC; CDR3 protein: CASSYIRLGEQYF
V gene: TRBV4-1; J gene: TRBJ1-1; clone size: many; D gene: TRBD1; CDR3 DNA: TGCGCCAGCAGCCAAGAACGGCAGGGGGCTAACACTGAAGCTTTCTTT; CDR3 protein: CASSQERQGANTEAFF
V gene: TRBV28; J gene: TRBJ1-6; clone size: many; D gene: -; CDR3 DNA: TGTGCCAGCAGCAAACAGCGTTACACGGGGCTTAATTCACCCCTCCACTTT; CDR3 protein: CASSKQRYTGLNSPLHF
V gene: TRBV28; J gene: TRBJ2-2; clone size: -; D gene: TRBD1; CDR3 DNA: TGTGCCAGCAGTTTGGGACAGATATTGACCGGGGAGCTGTTTTTT; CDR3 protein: CASSLGQILTGELFF
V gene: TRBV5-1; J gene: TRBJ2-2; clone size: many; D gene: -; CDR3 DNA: TGCGCCAGCAGTTGGCAGGGGACGGACACCGGGGAGCTGTTTTTT; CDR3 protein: CASSWQGTDTGELFF
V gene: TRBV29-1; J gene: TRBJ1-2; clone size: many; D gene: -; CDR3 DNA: TGCAGCGTTGAAATAACCCGGATGAGCGGCTACACCTTC; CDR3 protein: CSVEITRMSGYTF
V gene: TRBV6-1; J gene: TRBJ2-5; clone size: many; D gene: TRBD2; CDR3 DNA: TGTGCCAGCAGACAGGGACTAGCTGGAGAGACCCAGTACTTC; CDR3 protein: CASRQGLAGETQYF
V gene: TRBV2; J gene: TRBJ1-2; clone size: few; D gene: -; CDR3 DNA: TGTGCCAGCAGTGAGGCTGGGTGGAAAAACTATGGCTACACCTTC; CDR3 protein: CASSEAGWKNYGYTF
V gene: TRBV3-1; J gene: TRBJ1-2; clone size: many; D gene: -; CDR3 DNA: TGTGCCAGCAGCCCCGAGGGGAGAGGCTACACCTTC; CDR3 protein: CASSPEGRGYTF
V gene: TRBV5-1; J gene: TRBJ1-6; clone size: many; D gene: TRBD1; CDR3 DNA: TGCGCCAGCAGCGCCGGACAGGGCAGGGATTCACCCCTCCACTTT; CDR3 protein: CASSAGQGRDSPLHF
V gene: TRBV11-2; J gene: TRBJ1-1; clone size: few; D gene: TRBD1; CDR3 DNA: TGTGCCAGCAGACAGAGACAGGGAGGAGTGAACACTGAAGCTTTCTTT; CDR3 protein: CASRQRQGGVNTEAFF
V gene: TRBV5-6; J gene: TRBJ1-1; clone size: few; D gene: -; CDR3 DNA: TGTGCCAGCAGCTTTTGGGGGACGAACACTGAAGCTTTCTTT; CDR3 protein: CASSFWGTNTEAFF
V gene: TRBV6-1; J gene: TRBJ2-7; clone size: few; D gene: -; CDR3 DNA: TGTGCCAGCAGGGTGGACGGGGACTACGAGCAGTACTTC; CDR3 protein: CASRVDGDYEQYF
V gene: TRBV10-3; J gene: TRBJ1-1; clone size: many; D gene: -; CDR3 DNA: TGTGCCATCAGTGAGGGGCTGAACACTGAAGCTTTCTTT; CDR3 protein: CAISEGLNTEAFF
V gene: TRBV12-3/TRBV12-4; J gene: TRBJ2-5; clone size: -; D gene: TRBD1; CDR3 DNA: TGTGCCAGCAGTGGGGACAGGGGATCTGAGACCCAGTACTTC; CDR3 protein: CASSGDRGSETQYF
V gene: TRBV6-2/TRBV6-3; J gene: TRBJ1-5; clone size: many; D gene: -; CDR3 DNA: TGTGCCAGCAGTTACTCGGTTGTGCCCCAGCATTTT; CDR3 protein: CASSYSVVPQHF
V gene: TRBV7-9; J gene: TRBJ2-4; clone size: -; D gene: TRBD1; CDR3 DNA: TGTGCCAGCAGCTCTTCCGGGACAGGGAGATGGGACATTCAGTACTTC; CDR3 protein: CASSSSGTGRWDIQYF
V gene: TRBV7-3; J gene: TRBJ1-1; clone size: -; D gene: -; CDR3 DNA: TGTGCCAGCAGCCCAGTGGGGAGGGGAGCTGAAGCTTTCTTT; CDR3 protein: CASSPVGRGAEAFF
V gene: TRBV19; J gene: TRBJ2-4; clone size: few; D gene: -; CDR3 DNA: TGTGCCAGTAGTTTGGGACCGGGGGCCTTTCAGTACTTC; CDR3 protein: CASSLGPGAFQYF
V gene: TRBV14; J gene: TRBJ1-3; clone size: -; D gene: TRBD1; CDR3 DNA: TGTGCCAGCAGCCATACAGGGGAGGCTGGAAACACCATATATTTT; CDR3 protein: CASSHTGEAGNTIYF
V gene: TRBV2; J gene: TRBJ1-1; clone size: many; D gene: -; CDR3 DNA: TGTGCCAGCGGGCTCGAAACTGAAGCTTTCTTT; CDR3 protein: CASGLETEAFF
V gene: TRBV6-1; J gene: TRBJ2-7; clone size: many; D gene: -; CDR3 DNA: TGTGCCAGCAGTCAAAACAGGGATTACTACGAGCAGTACTTC; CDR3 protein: CASSQNRDYYEQYF
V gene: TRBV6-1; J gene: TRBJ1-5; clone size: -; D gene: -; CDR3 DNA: TGTGCCAGCAGTGAACGTGCCTCCTTTAGCAATCAGCCCCAGCATTTT; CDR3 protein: CASSERASFSNQPQHF
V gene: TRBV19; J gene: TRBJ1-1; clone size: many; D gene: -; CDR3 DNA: TGTGCCAGTAGTATCCGGGGGCAGGGATACACTGAAGCTTTCTTT; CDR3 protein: CASSIRGQGYTEAFF
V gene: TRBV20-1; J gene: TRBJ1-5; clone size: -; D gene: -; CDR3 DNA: TGCAGTGCTCGACCCGAAAATAGCAATCAGCCCCAGCATTTT; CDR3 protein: CSARPENSNQPQHF
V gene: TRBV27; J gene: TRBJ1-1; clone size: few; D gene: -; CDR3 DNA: TGTGCCAGCAGTCAGTGGTTGGCAGGGACTGAAGCTTTCTTT; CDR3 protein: CASSQWLAGTEAFF
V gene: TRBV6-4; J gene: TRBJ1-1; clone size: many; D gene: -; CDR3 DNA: TGTGCCAGCAGTCCCATCGGAGGATACATGAACACTGAAGCTTTCTTT; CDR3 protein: CASSPIGGYMNTEAFF
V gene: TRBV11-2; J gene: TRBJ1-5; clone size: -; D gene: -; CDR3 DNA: TGTGCCAGCAGCTCCACTAGAGGGCTGAGCAATCAGCCCCAGCATTTT; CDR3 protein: CASSSTRGLSNQPQHF
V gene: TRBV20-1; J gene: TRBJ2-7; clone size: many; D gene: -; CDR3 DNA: TGCAGTGCTAGAGATCTGGGTATGGGTGCCTATTTATCCGAGCAGTACTTC; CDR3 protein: CSARDLGMGAYLSEQYF
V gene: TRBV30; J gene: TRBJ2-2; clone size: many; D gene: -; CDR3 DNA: TGTGCCTGGAGGGAACCTGACAGGGACTACACCGGGGAGCTGTTTTTT; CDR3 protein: CAWREPDRDYTGELFF
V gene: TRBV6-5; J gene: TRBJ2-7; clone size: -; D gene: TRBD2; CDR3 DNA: TGTGCCAGCAGTTATACTAGCGGGGGGCCACCCTACGAGCAGTACTTC; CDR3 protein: CASSYTSGGPPYEQYF
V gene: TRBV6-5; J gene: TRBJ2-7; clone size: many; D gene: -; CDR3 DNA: TGTGCCAGCAGTTACGTCGGCAGGGGCTTTTTTTACGAGCAGTACTTC; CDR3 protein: CASSYVGRGFFYEQYF
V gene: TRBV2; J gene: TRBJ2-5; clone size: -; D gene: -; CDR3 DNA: TGTGCCAGCAGTGAAGCATGGGGGGCCCAAGAGACCCAGTACTTC; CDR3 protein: CASSEAWGAQETQYF
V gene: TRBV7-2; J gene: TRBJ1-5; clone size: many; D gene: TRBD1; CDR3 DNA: TGTGCCAGCAGCCGGACAGGACCATATCAGCCCCAGCATTTT; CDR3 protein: CASSRTGPYQPQHF
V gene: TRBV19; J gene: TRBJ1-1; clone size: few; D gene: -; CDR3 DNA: TGTGCCAGTAGTATCGCAGGGATGAACACTGAAGCTTTCTTT; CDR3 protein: CASSIAGMNTEAFF
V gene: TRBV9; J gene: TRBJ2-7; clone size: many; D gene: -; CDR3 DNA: TGTGCCAGCAGCCCGGCGCAGGGCTACGAGCAGTACTTC; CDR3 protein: CASSPAQGYEQYF
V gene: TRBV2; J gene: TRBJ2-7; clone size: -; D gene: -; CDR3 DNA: TGTGCCAGCAGTGAAGCTTATCTCATGTACTTC; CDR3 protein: CASSEAYLMYF
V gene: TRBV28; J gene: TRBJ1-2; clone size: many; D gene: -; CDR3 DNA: TGTGCCAGCAGTTTGCCTAACGGCTATGGCTACACCTTC; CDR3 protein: CASSLPNGYGYTF
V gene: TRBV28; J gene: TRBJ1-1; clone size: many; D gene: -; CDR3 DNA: TGTGCCAGCAGTATCCCGCCAGGATCTGAAGCTTTCTTT; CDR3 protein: CASSIPPGSEAFF
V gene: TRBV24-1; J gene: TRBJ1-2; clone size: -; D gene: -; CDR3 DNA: TGTGCCACCAGTGAACGGACACGTCGCTATGGCTACACCTTC; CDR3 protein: CATSERTRRYGYTF
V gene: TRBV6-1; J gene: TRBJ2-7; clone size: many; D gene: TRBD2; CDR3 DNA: TGTGCCAGCAGTGAGCATAGCGGGAGTCTCGAGCAGTACTTC; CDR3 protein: CASSEHSGSLEQYF
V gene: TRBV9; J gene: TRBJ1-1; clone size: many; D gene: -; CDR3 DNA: TGTGCCAGCAGCGTAGATGATTACACTGAAGCTTTCTTT; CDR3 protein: CASSVDDYTEAFF
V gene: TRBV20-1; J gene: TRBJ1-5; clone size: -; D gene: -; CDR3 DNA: TGCAGTGCTAGAGATCGGTCAGGGATTTACCATAGCAATCAGCCCCAGCATTTT; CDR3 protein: CSARDRSGIYHSNQPQHF
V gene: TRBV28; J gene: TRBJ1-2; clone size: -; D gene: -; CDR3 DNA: TGTGCCAGCAGCCCTGGACAGCTAGATGCTAACTATGGCTACACCTTC; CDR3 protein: CASSPGQLDANYGYTF
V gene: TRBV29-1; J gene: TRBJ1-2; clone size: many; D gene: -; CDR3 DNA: TGCAGCGTTGTCCCGGTAGATGGAAGGGAATATGGCTACACCTTC; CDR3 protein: CSVVPVDGREYGYTF
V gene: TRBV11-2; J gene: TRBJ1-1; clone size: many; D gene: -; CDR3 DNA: TGTGCCAGCAACCCAGGGCTTAACACTGAAGCTTTCTTT; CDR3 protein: CASNPGLNTEAFF
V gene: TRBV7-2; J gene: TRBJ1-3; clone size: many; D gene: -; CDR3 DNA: TGTGCCAGCAGCTTCCAAATCGGGGCTGGTGGAAACACCATATATTTT; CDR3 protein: CASSFQIGAGGNTIYF
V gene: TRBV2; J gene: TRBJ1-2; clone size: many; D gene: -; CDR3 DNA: TGTGCCAGCGTGGAAGGTCCGGGCTACACCTTC; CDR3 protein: CASVEGPGYTF
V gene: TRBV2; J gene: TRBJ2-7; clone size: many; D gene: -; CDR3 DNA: TGTGCCAGCAAGGGAGGACTGGCCGCCTACGAGCAGTACTTC; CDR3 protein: CASKGGLAAYEQYF
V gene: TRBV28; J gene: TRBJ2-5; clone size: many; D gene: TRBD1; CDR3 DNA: TGTGCCAGCAGTTTTCAGGGGGCAGACGAGACCCAGTACTTC; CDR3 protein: CASSFQGADETQYF
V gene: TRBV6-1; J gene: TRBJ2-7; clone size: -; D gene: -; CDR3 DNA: TGTGCCAGCAGTGAAGCCCAGGCCCGTAGCGCCGAGCAGTACTTC; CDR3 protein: CASSEAQARSAEQYF
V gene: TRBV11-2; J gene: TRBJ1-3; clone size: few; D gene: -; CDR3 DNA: TGTGCCAGCAGCTTAAGACTTTCAGGGGAGAAGGACACCATATATTTT; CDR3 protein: CASSLRLSGEKDTIYF
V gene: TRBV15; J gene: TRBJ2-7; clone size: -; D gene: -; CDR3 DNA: TGTGCCACCAGCAAAGGGTACGAGCAGTACTTC; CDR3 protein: CATSKGYEQYF
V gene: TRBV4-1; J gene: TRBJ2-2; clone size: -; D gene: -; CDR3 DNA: TGCGCCAGCAGCCAAATACCATCCTTCTTCGGGGAGCTGTTTTTT; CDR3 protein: CASSQIPSFFGELFF
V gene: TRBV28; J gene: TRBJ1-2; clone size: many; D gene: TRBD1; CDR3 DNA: TGTGCCAGCAGTGCAGGGGGCCGAGGCTTATTGGGCTACACCTTC; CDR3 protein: CASSAGGRGLLGYTF